This TCR beta chain was recorded in a study of control samples from healthy donors and cancer patients. The CDR3 is made up of 15 amino acids. V was clipped by 7 bases and J by 0 bases, with 14 bases between them. Germline V gene sequence: CDR1 SNHLY, CDR2 FYNNEI. The protocol was immunoSEQ multiplex PCR, while the TCRdb copy is restricted to in-frame clones and leaves out a portion. In the table there are some 120,000 clones, 80% to 90% of which are singletons. This clonotype originated in a woman aged 45-65 years with colorectal cancer. Sequencing used PBMCs. The gene calls are TRBV2 and TRBJ2-3, with D possibly matching TRBD1 (6 bases). DNA for the CDR3: TGTGCCAGCACGAAGGACAGCCTCAGCACAGATACGCAGTATTTT. It is translated as CASTKDSLSTDTQYF.